This T cell receptor (beta chain) was recovered during a study of regulatory T cells in long-lasting Graves disease (dated by TCRdb to the early 2020s). Regarding the study in general: In the newly diagnosed Graves' disease group, patients had been taking antithyroid drugs for less than 3 months. Peripheral blood TCR sequencing and RNA sequencing compared persistent Graves' disease patients with newly diagnosed Graves' disease patients. A total of roughly 35 samples underwent TCR sequencing: about 13 from persistent and about 20 from newly diagnosed Graves' disease patients. The study was conducted in China and was registered as a clinical trial.

The library was made by multiplex PCR. Sequencing was performed on an Illumina HiSeq 4000. iRepertoire HTBI primers and Arm-PCR amplification of CDR3 regions were used to construct TCR beta libraries. PCR products were gel purified before sequencing. The original methods were these. Gene usage analysis of CDR3 amino acid clonotypes relied on the approximately 68 TRBV and more than twelve TRBJ segments identified across samples. COPE and FqMerger were used to merge filtered high-quality paired reads into contigs. BLAST was used to align contigs to IMGT TRBV, TRBD and TRBJ reference genes, and CDR3 was defined according to IMGT. Any clonotype with a frequency above 0.1% was counted as a highly expanded clone. Repertoire diversity was measured by Shannon entropy, and V-J evenness by the Gini coefficient. Clonotypes shared by more than one individual were considered public. TCRdb reworked the public reads: Q25 trimming with fastp, MiXCR clone assembly, productive beta chains retained. Identical CDR3 protein sequences are pooled into one entry, listed with their most common genes and DNA. It is TCRdb's table, rather than the study itself, that gives the V and J calls and clone size. The table for this sample lists approximately 350,000 distinct CDR3 sequences; 15% to 20% of them were counted only once. The ten most abundant clones make up around 21% of the sample.

This clonotype was recorded many times. It lacks a known antigen. Per-base quality was not reported, and no clone a single base away is much larger than it. Including the terminal cysteine and phenylalanine, the CDR3 comprises 16 residues. Of all the DNA, just the CDR3 is kept, 48 bases in frame from base 1. The germline V gene (reference sequence) sets CDR1 to MNHEY and CDR2 to SMNVEV. Relative to germline, V is missing 3 bases and J is missing 2 bases, with 5 bases of the junction outside any gene match. Study-wide conclusions, independent of this receptor: Preferential use of TRBV28, TRBJ1-2 and TRBJ2-5 was observed in persistent disease, whereas TRBV20-1 and TRBJ2-1 were favored in newly diagnosed disease. Lower TCR Shannon entropy and fewer highly expanded clones were observed in persistent Graves' disease patients than in newly diagnosed patients, which suggested clonal expansion. Because the primary lesion, thyroid tissue, could not be accessed, the study looked at peripheral blood alone. Patients with persistent disease shared more public clonotypes (around 2,500) than newly diagnosed patients did (approximately 990). The small sample size was acknowledged by the authors as a limitation that may reduce accuracy. Only the TCR beta chain was sequenced and analyzed.

According to the study, the label for this sample's time point signals: newly diagnosed GD, antithyroid drugs for less than 3 months. RNA was extracted from PBMCs in TRIzol for both TCR sequencing and RNA sequencing. The diagnosis of Graves' disease was made according to American Thyroid Association guidelines. Patients for the study were recruited at an endocrinology department in Xi'an, China. Each patient gave around 9 milliliters of peripheral blood, collected in an EDTA anticoagulant tube. Ficoll Paque Plus density gradient separation was used to isolate PBMCs, and no further T cell sorting was performed. RNA quality was checked with an Agilent 2100 Bioanalyzer and agarose gel, and concentration with a NanoDrop 2000. These records were also assigned to another study, of T cells in Graves' hyperthyroidism and ophthalmopathy. The second study's paper adds: Graves' hyperthyroidism was defined as stable when no progression to ophthalmopathy occurred over 18 months of follow-up. Hyperthyroidism patients were newly diagnosed, had a disease duration of under 2 months, and were aged 18 to 65 years. The study excluded patients with uncontrolled infections, other autoimmune diseases, pregnancy or lactation. Clinical symptoms, serum thyroxine and TRAb, thyroid ultrasound, and orbital computed tomography formed the basis for the diagnoses. The first round of RT-PCR for the TCR CDR3 was performed with the HTBI primer set and the Qiagen OneStep RT-PCR kit. Blood samples also contained most of the expanded thyroid clonotypes (frequency above 0.001), which suggests that blood repertoires may reflect thyroid immune responses. In cross-validation, a model built on a 13 V-J signature told ophthalmopathy apart from stable hyperthyroidism with 87.88% sensitivity and 81% to 82% specificity, and in testing the same model reached 80%/75%. In validation, the model predicted progression to ophthalmopathy with 55% to 71% sensitivity and around 72% specificity, a median of approximately 6.7 months before onset. To identify distinguishing TCR V-J signatures, a discovery cohort of about 95 patients was used, comprising fewer than 45 with Graves' ophthalmopathy and around 60 with stable Graves' hyperthyroidism. Whether ophthalmopathy could be predicted prospectively was tested in an independent validation cohort made up of about 20 hyperthyroidism patients plus 17 patients who later progressed to ophthalmopathy. The approximately 98 discovery patients were randomly divided into training and test sets at a 7:3 ratio. In addition, the study compared T-cell repertoires in thyroid tissue and in blood from six Graves' hyperthyroidism patients. Following sampling, methimazole starting at 30 mg daily was given to hyperthyroidism patients, and high-dose intravenous methylprednisolone was given to ophthalmopathy patients. Libraries were constructed in a second round of multiplex PCR, after which size selection and purification were carried out. Sequencing of the libraries was done on an Illumina HiSeq2000 using paired-end 100 bp reads. Raw data were processed with SOAPnuke, discarding reads with adapters, uncalled bases, mean Phred below 15, or no exact constant-primer or identifier match. COPE v1.2.5 was used to merge the high-quality paired reads, and each unique nucleotide sequence was defined as a clonotype. Clonotypes were aligned to IMGT TRBV, TRBD and TRBJ reference segments using MiTCR v1.1. Only V-J combinations with frequency above 0.0001, covering about 99% of repertoires, were analysed. A TCS score was defined as the ratio between F50 (clonal expansion) and ExV (chaos), using BLOSUM62-based TCRdist between CDR3 peptides within each V-J. Welch's t-statistics and random forest reduced 514 V-J features to 10 to 15, which were used in a naive Bayes classifier (R e1071). No statistical method was used to set the sample size in advance, and investigators knew the group allocation. The paper describes TCR Vbeta CDR3 sequencing of more than 120 peripheral blood samples, made up of some 40 ophthalmopathy patients, 70 to 75 hyperthyroidism patients and 17 progressor patients.

Here the sequenced sample was peripheral blood mononuclear cells (PBMCs), taken at new diagnosis, from a patient treated with antithyroid drugs. The clonotype was recovered from a woman younger than 35 with Graves disease. Donor details come from another sample of the same person, matched by shared clones. The chain uses TRBV27 and TRBJ2-3; 10 bases in between match TRBD2. The CDR3 region: CASSFKLAGYTDTQYF. The sequenced DNA: TGTGCCAGCAGTTTCAAACTAGCGGGATACACAGATACGCAGTATTTT.